Below, 3 T cell receptor beta chains from the same sample are listed, as sequenced in a study of shared clonotypes between healthy human individuals. The protocol was immunoSEQ multiplex PCR, while the TCRdb copy is restricted to in-frame clones and leaves out a portion. The sample has around 990,000 clones; roughly 77% are singletons. The specimen was memory CD4+ T cells from PBMCs. The subset here: CD45RA-negative fraction. The source is a man younger than 30 in good health. Some clones in this sample may be carry-over from other donors' samples.

Notes on this clone: Within the sample, other DNA sequences also encode this same CDR3. The V gene is TRBV27, the J gene TRBJ1-5; 8 bases fit TRBD1. V shed 4 bases and J 4 bases; nucleotides not matched to a gene: 3. The CDR3 spans 14 residues. CDR1 and CDR2 from the germline V gene are MNHEY and SMNVEV (reference sequence). This chain's CDR3 is CASSSGTGNQPQHF. The CDR3 DNA sequence: TGTGCCAGCAGTTCCGGGACAGGTAATCAGCCCCAGCATTTT.

The chain combines TRBV30 with TRBJ2-7; no clear D gene. This CDR3 contains 14 residues. The V end lost 4 bases, the J end lost 4 bases, and 17 bases lay between the germline ends. Germline loops: CDR1 GTSNPN, CDR2 SVGIG (reference sequence). CDR3 coding DNA: TGTGCCTGGAACCTACTTGTGGGGTCATACGAGCAGTACTTC. Translated, it gives CAWNLLVGSYEQYF.

This clone has a handful of counts. The rearrangement uses TRBV11-2 and TRBJ1-2, with a weak D call TRBD1 (5 bases). Germline lookup yields CDR1 SGHAT and CDR2 FQNNGV. V lost 7 bases and J 1 base, leaving 19 bases between the germline ends. The CDR3 spans 16 residues. This chain's CDR3 is CASTTIRGFNNYGYTF. CDR3 bases: TGTGCCAGCACCACCATTCGGGGGTTTAATAACTATGGCTACACCTTC.